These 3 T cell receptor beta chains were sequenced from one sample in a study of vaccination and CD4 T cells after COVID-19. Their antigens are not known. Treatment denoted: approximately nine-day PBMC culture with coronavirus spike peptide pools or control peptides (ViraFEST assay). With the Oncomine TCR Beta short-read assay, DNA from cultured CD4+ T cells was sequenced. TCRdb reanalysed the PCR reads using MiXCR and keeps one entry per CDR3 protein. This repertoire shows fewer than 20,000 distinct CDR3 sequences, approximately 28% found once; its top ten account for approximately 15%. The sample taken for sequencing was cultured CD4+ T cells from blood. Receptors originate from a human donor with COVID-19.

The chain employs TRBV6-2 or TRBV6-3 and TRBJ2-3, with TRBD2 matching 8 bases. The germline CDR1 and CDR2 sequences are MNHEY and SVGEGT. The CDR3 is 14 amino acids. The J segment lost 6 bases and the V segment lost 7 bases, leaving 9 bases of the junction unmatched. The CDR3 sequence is CASIKAGAGDTQYF. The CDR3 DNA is TGTGCCAGCATTAAAGCGGGGGCCGGGGATACGCAGTATTTT.

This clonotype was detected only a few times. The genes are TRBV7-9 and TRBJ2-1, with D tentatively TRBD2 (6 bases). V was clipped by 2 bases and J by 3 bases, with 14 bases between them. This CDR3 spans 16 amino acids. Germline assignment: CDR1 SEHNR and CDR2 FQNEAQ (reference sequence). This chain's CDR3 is CASSLNAGSVYNEQFF. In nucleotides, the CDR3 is TGTGCCAGCAGCTTAAATGCGGGGTCCGTCTACAATGAGCAGTTCTTC.

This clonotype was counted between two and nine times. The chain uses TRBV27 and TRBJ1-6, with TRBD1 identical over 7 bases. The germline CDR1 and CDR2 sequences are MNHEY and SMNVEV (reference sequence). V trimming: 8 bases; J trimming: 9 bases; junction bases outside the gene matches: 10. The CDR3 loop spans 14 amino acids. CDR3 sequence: CASGRGLAISPLHF. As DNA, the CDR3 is TGTGCCAGCGGCAGGGGGTTAGCGATTTCACCCCTCCACTTT.